Presented here are 7 T cell receptor beta chains from one specimen sequenced in a study of identical twins. TCRdb called the 5' RACE reads again in MiXCR, with one record for every CDR3 protein. Of 500,000 or so distinct CDR3 sequences detected, 14% appear once; the ten largest clones hold roughly 0.5%. This same sample was also taken into another study, of yellow fever vaccine responses in identical twins.

Sequenced input: CD4+ T cells sorted from blood. The receptors shown here come from a woman aged 18-29 years in good health.

The chain has TRBV25-1 and TRBJ2-7; TRBD1 agrees at 8 bases. The germline V gene has CDR1 MGHDK and CDR2 SYGVNS. The CDR3 covers 15 residues. The V and J ends lost 6 bases and 5 bases, in that order; junction bases with no gene match: 12. As DNA, the CDR3 is TGTGCCAGCAGGCCGGGACAGGCATCAAGCGACGAGCAGTACTTC. Translating it yields CASRPGQASSDEQYF.

In this sample, this clonotype turned up a few times. This chain connects TRBV25-1 to TRBJ1-5; D is undetermined. The CDR3 is 14 residues long. Germline V gene sequence: CDR1 MGHDK, CDR2 SYGVNS. V was pared by 3 bases and J by 1 base, with 7 bases between. CDR3 amino acids: CASSDWGSNQPQHF. The CDR3 nucleotides read TGTGCCAGCAGTGATTGGGGAAGCAATCAGCCCCAGCATTTT.

V gene TRBV12-2 combines with J gene TRBJ2-7; the DNA was not compared with TRBD2, the D call given in the table. TRBV12-2 is a listed pseudogene. The CDR3 extends over 19 amino acids. The DNA for the CDR3 is TGTGCAAGTCGCTTAGACGTCAGACTAGCGGGACTCCCAAACTACGAGCAGTACTTC. Protein product: CASRLDVRLAGLPNYEQYF.

The table lists this clonotype with a few counts. J is TRBJ2-7 and V is TRBV9, with 8 bases lining up with TRBD1. With 4 bases clipped from V and 4 bases from J, the junction kept 13 bases outside the gene matches. This CDR3 spans 16 amino acids. Germline CDR1 and CDR2: SGDLS and YYNGEE. The CDR3 sequence: CASSTRDRTLTYEQYF. CDR3 nucleotide sequence: TGTGCCAGCAGCACCCGGGACAGGACGCTCACTTACGAGCAGTACTTC.

The V gene is TRBV20-1, the J gene TRBJ2-7; D unresolved. Germline V gives CDR1 DFQATT, CDR2 SNEGSKA (reference sequence). With 2 bases removed from V and 6 bases from J, the gap between germline ends came to 11 bases. There are 12 residues in the CDR3. CDR3 protein: CSARKGPGEQYF. Here the CDR3 DNA reads TGCAGTGCTAGAAAGGGTCCGGGCGAGCAGTACTTC.

The V call is TRBV11-2, the J call TRBJ2-2; D not resolved. The V and J ends lost 4 bases and 7 bases respectively, with 13 bases between them. CDR1 SGHAT and CDR2 FQNNGV come from the germline V gene. The length of the CDR3 is 14 residues. The CDR3 loop reads CASSYLVVVGELFF. CDR3 coding DNA: TGTGCCAGCAGCTACTTGGTGGTGGTCGGGGAGCTGTTTTTT.

This clonotype was seen only a few times. The chain joins TRBV18 to TRBJ2-4; D is unresolved. Trimming pared 2 bases from V and 0 bases from J, leaving 11 bases between. The germline gives CDR1 KGHSH, CDR2 LQKENI. The CDR3 is 16 residues long. The CDR3 sequence: CASSPTVESAKNIQYF. The CDR3 DNA is TGTGCCAGCTCACCAACGGTCGAATCAGCCAAAAACATTCAGTACTTC.